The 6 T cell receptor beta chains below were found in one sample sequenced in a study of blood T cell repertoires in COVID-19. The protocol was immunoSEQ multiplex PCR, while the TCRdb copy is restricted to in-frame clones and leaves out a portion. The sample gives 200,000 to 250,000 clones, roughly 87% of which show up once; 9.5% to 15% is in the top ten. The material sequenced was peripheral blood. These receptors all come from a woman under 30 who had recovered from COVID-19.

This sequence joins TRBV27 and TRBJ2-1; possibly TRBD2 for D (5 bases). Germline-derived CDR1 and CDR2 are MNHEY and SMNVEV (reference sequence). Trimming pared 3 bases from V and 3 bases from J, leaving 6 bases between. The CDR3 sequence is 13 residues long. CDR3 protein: CASSFSGYNEQFF. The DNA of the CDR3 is TGTGCCAGCAGTTTCAGCGGCTACAATGAGCAGTTCTTC.

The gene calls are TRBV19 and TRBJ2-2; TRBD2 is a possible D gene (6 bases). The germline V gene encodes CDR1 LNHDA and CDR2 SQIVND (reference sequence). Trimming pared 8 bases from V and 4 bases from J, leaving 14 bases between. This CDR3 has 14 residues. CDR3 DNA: TGTGCCAGTTGTCGGGAGAGTTTCACCGGGGAGCTGTTTTTT. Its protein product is CASCRESFTGELFF.

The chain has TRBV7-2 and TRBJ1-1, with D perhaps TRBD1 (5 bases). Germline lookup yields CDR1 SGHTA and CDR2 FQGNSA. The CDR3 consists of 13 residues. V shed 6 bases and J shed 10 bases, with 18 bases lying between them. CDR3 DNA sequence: TGTGCCAGCAGAACAGCGGGGGGGGGTGTAGCTTTCTTT. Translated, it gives CASRTAGGGVAFF.

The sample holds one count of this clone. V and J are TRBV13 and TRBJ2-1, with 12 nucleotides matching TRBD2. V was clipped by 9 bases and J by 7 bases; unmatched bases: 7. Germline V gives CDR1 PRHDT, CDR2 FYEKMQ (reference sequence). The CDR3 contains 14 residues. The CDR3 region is CASRLAGVGNEQFF. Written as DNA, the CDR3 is TGTGCCAGTAGACTAGCGGGAGTTGGGAATGAGCAGTTCTTC.

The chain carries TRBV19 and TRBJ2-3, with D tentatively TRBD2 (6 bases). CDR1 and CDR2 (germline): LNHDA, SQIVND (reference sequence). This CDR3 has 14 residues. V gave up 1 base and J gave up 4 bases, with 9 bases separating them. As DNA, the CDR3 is TGTGCCAGTAGTATAGGACTAGGCGCAGATACGCAGTATTTT. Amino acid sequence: CASSIGLGADTQYF.

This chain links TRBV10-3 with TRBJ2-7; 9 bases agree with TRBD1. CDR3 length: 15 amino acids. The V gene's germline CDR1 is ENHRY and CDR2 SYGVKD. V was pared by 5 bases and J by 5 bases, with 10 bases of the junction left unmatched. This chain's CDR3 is CAISSGTGLDHEQYF. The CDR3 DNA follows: TGTGCCATCAGTTCCGGGACAGGGTTGGACCACGAGCAGTACTTC.